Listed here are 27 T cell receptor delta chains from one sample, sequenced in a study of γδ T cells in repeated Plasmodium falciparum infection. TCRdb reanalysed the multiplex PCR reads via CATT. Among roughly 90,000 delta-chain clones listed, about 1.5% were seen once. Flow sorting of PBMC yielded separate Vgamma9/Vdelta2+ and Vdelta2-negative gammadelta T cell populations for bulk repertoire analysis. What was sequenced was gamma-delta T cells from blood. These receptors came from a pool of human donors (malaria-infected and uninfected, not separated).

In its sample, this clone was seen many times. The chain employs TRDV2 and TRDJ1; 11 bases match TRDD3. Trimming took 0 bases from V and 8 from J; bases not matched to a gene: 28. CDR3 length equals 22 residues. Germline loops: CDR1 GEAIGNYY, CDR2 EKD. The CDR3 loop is CACDTVTGENHSLLGDKRKLIF. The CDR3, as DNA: TGTGCCTGTGACACCGTTACTGGAGAGAACCATTCTCTACTGGGGGATAAGAGGAAACTCATCTTT.

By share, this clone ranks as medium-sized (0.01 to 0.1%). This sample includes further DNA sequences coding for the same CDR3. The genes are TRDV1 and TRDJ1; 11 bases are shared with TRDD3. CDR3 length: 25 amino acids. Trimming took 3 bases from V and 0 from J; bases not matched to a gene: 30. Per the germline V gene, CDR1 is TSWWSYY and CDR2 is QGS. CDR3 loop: CALGDSISSYVRTGGYGPYTDKLIF. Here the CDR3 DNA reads TGTGCTCTTGGGGATTCCATTTCTTCCTACGTACGTACTGGGGGATATGGCCCATACACCGATAAACTCATCTTT.

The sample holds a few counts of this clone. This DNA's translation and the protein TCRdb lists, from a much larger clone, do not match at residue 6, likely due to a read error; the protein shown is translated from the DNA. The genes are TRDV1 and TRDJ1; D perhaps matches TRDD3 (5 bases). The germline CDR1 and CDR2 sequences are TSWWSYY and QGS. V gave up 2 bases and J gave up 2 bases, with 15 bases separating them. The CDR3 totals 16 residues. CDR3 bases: TGTGCTCTTGGGGAATGGGGCTTCTCGGGGACCGATAAACTCATCTTT. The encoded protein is CALGEWGFSGTDKLIF.

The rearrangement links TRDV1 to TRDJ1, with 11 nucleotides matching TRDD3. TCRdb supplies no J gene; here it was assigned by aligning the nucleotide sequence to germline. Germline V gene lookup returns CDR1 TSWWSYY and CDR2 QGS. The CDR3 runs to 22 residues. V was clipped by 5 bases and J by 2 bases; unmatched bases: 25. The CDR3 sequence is CALGNSGPSYHAWGILTDKLIF. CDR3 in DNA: TGTGCTCTTGGGAACTCCGGGCCTTCCTACCACGCCTGGGGGATACTAACCGATAAACTCATCTTT.

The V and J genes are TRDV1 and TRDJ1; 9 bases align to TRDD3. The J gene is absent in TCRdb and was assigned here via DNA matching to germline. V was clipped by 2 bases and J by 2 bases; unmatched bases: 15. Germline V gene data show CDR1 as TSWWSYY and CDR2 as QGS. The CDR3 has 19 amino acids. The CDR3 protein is CALGEVRAKYWGSTDKLIF. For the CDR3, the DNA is TGTGCTCTTGGGGAAGTGAGGGCCAAGTACTGGGGGAGTACCGATAAACTCATCTTT.

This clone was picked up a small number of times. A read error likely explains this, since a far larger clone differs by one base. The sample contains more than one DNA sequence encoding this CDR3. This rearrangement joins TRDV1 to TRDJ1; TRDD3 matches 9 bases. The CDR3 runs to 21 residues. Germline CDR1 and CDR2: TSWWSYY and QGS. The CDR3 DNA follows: TGCGCTCTTGGGGAACTTCCTGGTAGATTGAATGCTGGGGGATGGGGCGATAAACTCATCTTT. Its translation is CALGELPGRLNAGGWGDKLIF.

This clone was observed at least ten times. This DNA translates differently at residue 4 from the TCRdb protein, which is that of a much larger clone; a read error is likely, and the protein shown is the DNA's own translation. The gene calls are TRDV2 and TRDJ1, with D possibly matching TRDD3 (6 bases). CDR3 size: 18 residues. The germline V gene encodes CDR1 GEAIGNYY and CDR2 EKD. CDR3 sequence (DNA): TGTGCCTGTTACACCCTTTCTCCAAGAGATACGGGGACCGATAAACTCATCTTT. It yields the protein CACYTLSPRDTGTDKLIF.

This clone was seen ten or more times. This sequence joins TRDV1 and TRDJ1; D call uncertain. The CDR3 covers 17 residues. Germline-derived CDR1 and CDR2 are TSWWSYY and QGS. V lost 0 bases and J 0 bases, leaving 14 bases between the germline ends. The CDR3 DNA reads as TGTGCTCTTGGGGAACTGGGGTCCCCCTGGTACACCGATAAACTCATCTTT. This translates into CALGELGSPWYTDKLIF.

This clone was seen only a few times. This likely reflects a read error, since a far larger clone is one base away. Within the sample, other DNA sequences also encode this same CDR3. The CDR3 DNA reads TGTGCATGTGACACGGGCTTACTGGTCATGGGATATAAACTCATCTTT. Translation: CACDTGLLVMGYKLIF. V is TRDV2 and J is TRDJ1; tentatively, D is TRDD3 (5 bases). TCRdb gives no J gene; it was assigned here by matching the DNA to germline. The length of the CDR3 is 16 residues. The germline V gene has CDR1 GEAIGNYY and CDR2 EKD.

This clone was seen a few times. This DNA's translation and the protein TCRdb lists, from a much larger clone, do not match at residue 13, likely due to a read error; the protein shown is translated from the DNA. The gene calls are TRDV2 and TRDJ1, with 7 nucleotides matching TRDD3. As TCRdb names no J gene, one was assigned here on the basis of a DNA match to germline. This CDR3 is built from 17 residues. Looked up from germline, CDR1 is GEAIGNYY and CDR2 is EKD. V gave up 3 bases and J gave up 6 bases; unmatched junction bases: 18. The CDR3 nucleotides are TGTGCCTGTGACTCGGTACTGGGGATCCCTTCGGGCAATAAACTCATCTTT. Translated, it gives CACDSVLGIPSGNKLIF.

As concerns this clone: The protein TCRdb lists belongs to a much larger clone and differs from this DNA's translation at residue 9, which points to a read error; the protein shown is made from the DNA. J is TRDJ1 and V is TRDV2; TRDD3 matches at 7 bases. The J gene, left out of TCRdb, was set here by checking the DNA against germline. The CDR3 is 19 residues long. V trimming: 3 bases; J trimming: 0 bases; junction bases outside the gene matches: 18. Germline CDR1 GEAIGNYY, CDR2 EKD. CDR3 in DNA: TGTGCCTGTGACGATTTACTGGGGAATACGCCCGCGTACACCGATAAACTCATCTTT. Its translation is CACDDLLGNTPAYTDKLIF.

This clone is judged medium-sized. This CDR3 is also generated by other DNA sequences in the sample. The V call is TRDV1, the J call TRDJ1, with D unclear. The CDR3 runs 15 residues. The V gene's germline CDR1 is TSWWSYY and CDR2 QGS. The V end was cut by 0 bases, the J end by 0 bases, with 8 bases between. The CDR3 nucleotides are TGTGCTCTTGGGGAACTTCATAAGTACACCGATAAACTCATCTTT. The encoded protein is CALGELHKYTDKLIF.

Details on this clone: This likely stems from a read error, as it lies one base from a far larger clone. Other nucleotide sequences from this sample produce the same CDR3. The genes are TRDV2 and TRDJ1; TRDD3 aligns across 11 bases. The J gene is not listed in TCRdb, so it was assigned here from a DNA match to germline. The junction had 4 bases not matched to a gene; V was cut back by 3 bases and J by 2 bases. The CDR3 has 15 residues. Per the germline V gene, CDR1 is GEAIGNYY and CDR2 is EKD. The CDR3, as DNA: TGTGCCTGTGACTGGGGGATACGCCATACCGATAAACTCATCTTT. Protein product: CACDWGIRHTDKLIF.

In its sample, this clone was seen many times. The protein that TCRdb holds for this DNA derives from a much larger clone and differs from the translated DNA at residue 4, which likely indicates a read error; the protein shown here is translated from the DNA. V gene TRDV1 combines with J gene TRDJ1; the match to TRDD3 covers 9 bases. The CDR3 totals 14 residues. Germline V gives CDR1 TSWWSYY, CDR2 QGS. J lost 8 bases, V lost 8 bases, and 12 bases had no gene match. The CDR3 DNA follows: TGTGCTCTTTGGGTCCAGGTACTGGGGGAAAAACTCATCTTT. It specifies CALWVQVLGEKLIF.

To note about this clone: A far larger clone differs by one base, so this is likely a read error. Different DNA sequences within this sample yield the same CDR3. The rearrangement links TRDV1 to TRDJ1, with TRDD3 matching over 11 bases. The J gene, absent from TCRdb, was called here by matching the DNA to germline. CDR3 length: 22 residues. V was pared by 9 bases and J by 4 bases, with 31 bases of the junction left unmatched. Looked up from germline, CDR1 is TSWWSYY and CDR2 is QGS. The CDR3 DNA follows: TGTGCTCTCCATTCCTCCAGTCTTCCTAGCTGGGGGATACTCCCTCGGGTCGATAAACTCATCTTT. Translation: CALHSSSLPSWGILPRVDKLIF.

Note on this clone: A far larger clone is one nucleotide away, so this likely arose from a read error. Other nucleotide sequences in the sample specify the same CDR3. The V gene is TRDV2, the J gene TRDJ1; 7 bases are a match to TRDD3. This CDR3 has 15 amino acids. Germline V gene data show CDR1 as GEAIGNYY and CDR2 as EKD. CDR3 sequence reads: CACDTVGTQGDKLIF. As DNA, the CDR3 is TGTGCCTGTGACACCGTGGGGACCCAAGGGGATAAGCTCATCTTT.

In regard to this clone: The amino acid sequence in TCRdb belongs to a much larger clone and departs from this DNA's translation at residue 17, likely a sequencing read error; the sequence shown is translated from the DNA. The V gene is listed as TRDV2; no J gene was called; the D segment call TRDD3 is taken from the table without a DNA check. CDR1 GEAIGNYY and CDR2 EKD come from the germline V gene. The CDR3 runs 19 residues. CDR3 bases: TGTGCCTGTGACCCTCTCCGGGGTACTGGGGGACTGTACACCGATAAACCCATCTTT. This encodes CACDPLRGTGGLYTDKPIF.

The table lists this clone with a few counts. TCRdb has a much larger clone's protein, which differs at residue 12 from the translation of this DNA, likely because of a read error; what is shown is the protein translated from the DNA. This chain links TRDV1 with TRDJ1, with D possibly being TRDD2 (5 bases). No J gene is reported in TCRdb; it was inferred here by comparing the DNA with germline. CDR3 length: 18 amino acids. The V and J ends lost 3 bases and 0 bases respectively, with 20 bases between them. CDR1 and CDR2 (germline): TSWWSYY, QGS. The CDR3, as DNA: TGTGCTCTTGGGGACCTACCCCTATTCTATTTGAACACCGATAAACTCATCTTT. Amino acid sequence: CALGDLPLFYLNTDKLIF.

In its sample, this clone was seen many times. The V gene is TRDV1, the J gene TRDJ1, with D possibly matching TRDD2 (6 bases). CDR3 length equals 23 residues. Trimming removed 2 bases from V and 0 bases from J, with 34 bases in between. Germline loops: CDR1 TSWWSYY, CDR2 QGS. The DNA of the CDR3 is TGTGCTCTTGGGGAAGTGCGCTCCGCTTACTTCGCTTCCTCCTGGGCCTACACCGATAAACTCATCTTT. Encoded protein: CALGEVRSAYFASSWAYTDKLIF.

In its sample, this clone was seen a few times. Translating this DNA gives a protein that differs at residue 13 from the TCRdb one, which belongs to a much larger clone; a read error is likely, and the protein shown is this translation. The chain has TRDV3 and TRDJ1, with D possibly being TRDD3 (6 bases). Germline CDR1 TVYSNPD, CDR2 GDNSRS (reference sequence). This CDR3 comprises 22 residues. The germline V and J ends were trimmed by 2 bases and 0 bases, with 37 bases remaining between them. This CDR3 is CAFYPVPSLKRGCLSYTDKLIF. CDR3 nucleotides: TGTGCCTTTTATCCGGTCCCCTCACTAAAAAGGGGATGCCTCAGCTACACCGATAAACTCATCTTT.

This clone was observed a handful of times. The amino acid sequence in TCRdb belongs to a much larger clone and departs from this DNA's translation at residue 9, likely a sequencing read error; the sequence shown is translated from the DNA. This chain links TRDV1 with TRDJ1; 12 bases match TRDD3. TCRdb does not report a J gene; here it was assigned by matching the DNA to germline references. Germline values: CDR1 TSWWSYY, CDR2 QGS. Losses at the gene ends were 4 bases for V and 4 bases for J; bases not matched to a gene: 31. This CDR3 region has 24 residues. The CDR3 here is CALGVPMPPIPLWYWGILDDKLIF. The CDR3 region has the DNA TGTGCTCTTGGGGTCCCAATGCCCCCTATTCCTCTTTGGTACTGGGGGATACTGGACGATAAACTCATCTTT.

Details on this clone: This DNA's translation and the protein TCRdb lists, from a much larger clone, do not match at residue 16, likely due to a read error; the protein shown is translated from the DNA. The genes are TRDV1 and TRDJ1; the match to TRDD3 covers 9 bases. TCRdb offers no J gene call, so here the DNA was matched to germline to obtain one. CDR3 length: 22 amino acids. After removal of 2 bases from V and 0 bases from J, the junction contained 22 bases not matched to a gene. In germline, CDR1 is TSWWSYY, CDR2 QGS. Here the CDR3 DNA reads TGTGCTCTTGGGGAATCCGCAAACTTGCGCGGGGGATACCTACGGCACACCGATAAACTCATCTTT. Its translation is CALGESANLRGGYLRHTDKLIF.

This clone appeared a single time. CDR3 in amino acids: CALGEASAVLGDHKLIF. As DNA, the CDR3 is TGTGCTCTTGGGGAAGCTTCCGCCGTACTGGGGGATCATAAACTCATCTTT. This rearrangement joins TRDV1 to TRDJ1; 10 positions agree with TRDD3. Matching the DNA to germline supplied the J gene, which TCRdb does not give. Germline trimming cut 2 bases from V and 6 bases from J; bases unmatched to any gene: 12. In germline, CDR1 is TSWWSYY, CDR2 QGS. The CDR3 length is 17 residues.

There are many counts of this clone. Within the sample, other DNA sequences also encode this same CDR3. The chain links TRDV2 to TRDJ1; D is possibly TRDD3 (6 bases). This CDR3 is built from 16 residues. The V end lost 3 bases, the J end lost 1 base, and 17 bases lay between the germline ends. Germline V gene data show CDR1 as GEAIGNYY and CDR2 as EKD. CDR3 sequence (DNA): TGTGCCTGTGACGCCCTGGGGAAAGGGGTCACCGATAAACTCATCTTT. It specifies CACDALGKGVTDKLIF.

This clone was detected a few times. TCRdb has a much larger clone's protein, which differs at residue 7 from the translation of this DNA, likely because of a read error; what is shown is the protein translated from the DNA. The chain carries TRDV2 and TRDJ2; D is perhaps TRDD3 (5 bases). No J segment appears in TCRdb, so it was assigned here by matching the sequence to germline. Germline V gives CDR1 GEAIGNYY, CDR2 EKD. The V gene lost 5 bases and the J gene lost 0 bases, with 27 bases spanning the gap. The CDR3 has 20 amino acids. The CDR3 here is CACVKRGERGIFALTAQLFF. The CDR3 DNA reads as TGTGCCTGTGTCAAAAGGGGAGAGAGGGGAATCTTCGCTTTGACAGCACAACTCTTCTTT.

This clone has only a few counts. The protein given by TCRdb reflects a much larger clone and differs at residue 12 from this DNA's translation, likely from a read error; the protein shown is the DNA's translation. The CDR3 sequence: CACDTTPVLGDAATDKLIF. The CDR3 DNA reads TGTGCCTGTGACACCACTCCCGTACTGGGGGATGCTGCCACCGATAAACTCATCTTT. The chain links TRDV2 to TRDJ1, with 10 positions matching TRDD3. The J gene, missing from TCRdb, was assigned here through DNA to germline matching. V gave up 0 bases and J gave up 1 base; unmatched junction bases: 13. Germline-derived CDR1 and CDR2 are GEAIGNYY and EKD. This CDR3 has 19 amino acids.

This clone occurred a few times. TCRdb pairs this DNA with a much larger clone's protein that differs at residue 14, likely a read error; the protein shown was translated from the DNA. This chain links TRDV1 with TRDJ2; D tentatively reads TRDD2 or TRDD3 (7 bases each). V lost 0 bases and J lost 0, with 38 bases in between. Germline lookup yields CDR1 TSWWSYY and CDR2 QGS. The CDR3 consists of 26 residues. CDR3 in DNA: TGTGCTCTTGGGGAACTAGCGCTTCCTATGAAGCTGGGGGGTTCTCCTTCCTTAGCTTTGACAGCACAACTCTTCTTT. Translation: CALGELALPMKLGGSPSLALTAQLFF.